This T cell receptor (beta chain) came from a study of blood T cell repertoires in COVID-19. On the study more broadly: Sample material is recorded as cDNA or gDNA derived from T cells, B-cell-depleted T cells, or PBMCs.

Repertoires were generated with immunoSEQ multiplex PCR, while TCRdb's copy carries only in-frame clones and drops some. The sample lists about 40,000 clones, roughly 80% occurring once. The V gene lost 10 bases and the J gene lost 2 bases, with 16 bases spanning the gap. Germline CDR1 reads MNHEY; CDR2 reads SVGAGI. The CDR3 has 14 residues. The chain joins TRBV6-5 to TRBJ2-3; maybe TRBD1 (6 bases). This TCR came from a human donor with acute or convalescent COVID-19. The donor label of this sample is uncertain. Material: peripheral blood. The chain's CDR3 is CAIQPGQPTDTQYF. The CDR3 bases are TGTGCCATCCAACCCGGACAGCCCACAGATACGCAGTATTTT.